The entry below gives a single TCR beta chain sequence along with its context. TCRdb reassembled clones from the PCR reads with MiXCR. The sample comprises 6,400 or so clones, about a third of which are singletons, and roughly 13% rests with the top ten. Before thyroid surgery, none of the patients had received any treatment. The data were taken from a study of metastatic and nonmetastatic thyroid tumors. This CDR3 has 11 amino acids. In germline, CDR1 is DFQATT, CDR2 SNEGSKA (reference sequence). The ends were cut back, 0 bases at V and 10 bases at J, with 7 bases in the middle. Sequencing was performed on adjacent normal tissue. This clonotype was sampled from a female donor with papillary thyroid cancer or a benign thyroid nodule (not recorded which). Some clones in this sample may be carry-over from other donors' samples. The V and J genes are TRBV20-1 and TRBJ2-1; D remains unclear. The CDR3 sequence: CSARDWAEQFF. The DNA of the CDR3 is TGCAGTGCTAGAGATTGGGCAGAGCAGTTCTTC.